Listed below are T cell receptor beta chains from one sample, sequenced in a study of T cell repertoires in cytomegalovirus infection. TCRdb recomputed calls from the reads with MiXCR, one row per CDR3 protein. Of around 320,000 distinct CDR3 sequences in the sample, 9.5% were seen once. The source material was PBMCs. The receptors originated from a human donor in good health (CMV status not recorded). Some clones in this sample may be carry-over from other donors' samples. CDR3s include the opening cysteine and the closing phenylalanine or tryptophan. The D gene is left open where the match is weak. Clone size is shown for a subset of rows, as once, few, many or a class of expanded clone.

clone_size | cdr3_length | j_call | v_call | d_call | cdr3_nt | cdr3_aa
few | 14 | TRBJ2-5 | TRBV5-1 | NA | TGCGCCAGCAGCACCCGATGGGCACAAGAGACCCAGTACTTC | CASSTRWAQETQYF
NA | 15 | TRBJ1-5 | TRBV11-2 | NA | TGTGCCAGCAGTCCTCAAGGGAGTGCTTTTCAGCCCCGGCATTTT | CASSPQGSAFQPRHF
few | 16 | TRBJ2-3 | TRBV6-5 | NA | TGTGCCAGCAGCCGGACTGGACAGTCCTACACAGATACGCAGTATTTT | CASSRTGQSYTDTQYF
NA | 12 | TRBJ2-4 | TRBV13 | NA | TGTGCCAGCAGCTTAGGGGTGAACATTCAGTACTTC | CASSLGVNIQYF
many | 14 | TRBJ2-2 | TRBV28 | NA | TGTGCCAGCAGGTCCCAACTGAACACCGGGGAGCTGTTTTTT | CASRSQLNTGELFF
many | 14 | TRBJ1-2 | TRBV19 | NA | TGTGCCAGTAGTGATCAGGGAGGTTCGGATGGCTACACCTTC | CASSDQGGSDGYTF
NA | 14 | TRBJ1-1 | TRBV7-2 | NA | TGTGCCAGCAGCTTTGGGCAGTGGAACACTGAAGCTTTCTTT | CASSFGQWNTEAFF
few | 20 | TRBJ1-2 | TRBV6-6 | TRBD1 | TGTGCCAGCAGTAACACCAGGGACAGGGGAGTGCGGCTGCGGAACTATGGCTACACCTTC | CASSNTRDRGVRLRNYGYTF
many | 16 | TRBJ2-1 | TRBV7-2 | TRBD2 | TGTGCCAGCAGCTTGTACAGCGGGGCGAGTAGTGGGGAGCAGTTCTTC | CASSLYSGASSGEQFF
many | 16 | TRBJ2-3 | TRBV7-8 | NA | TGTGCCAGCAGCTTAGGTGGCGGGGCTAGCACAGATACGCAGTATTTT | CASSLGGGASTDTQYF